The T cell receptor (beta chain) under discussion was sequenced for a study of vaccination effects on CD4 cells after COVID-19 (dated by TCRdb to between 2022 and 2023). The study in broad terms: Participants received two doses of either the BNT162b2 or the mRNA-1273 mRNA SARS-CoV-2 vaccine. SARS-CoV-2 spike-specific CD4+ TCR repertoires from before and after mRNA vaccination were compared in COVID-19 convalescent patients and in infection-naive vaccine recipients. The full study included some 10 COVID-19 convalescent patients and a few SARS-CoV-2-naive healthy vaccine recipients. Cultures from other donors in the study were sequenced with the Oncomine TCR Beta short-read assay on an Illumina iSeq 100.

Overall study outcomes, separate from this receptor: At late post-vaccination timepoints, both infection-induced and vaccine-induced clones showed marked clonal contraction, consistent with waning T cell responses. The study was limited by a small number of convalescent patients, and early post-infection timepoints were lacking. In healthy vaccine recipients, vaccine-induced clones were almost all SARS-CoV-2 mono-reactive, with only 1 of 255 being cross-reactive with common cold coronaviruses.

Cut back by 6 bases and 8 bases, the V and J ends lie 17 bases apart. The CDR3 runs 15 amino acids, cysteine and phenylalanine included. Of the read, only the CDR3 DNA is kept; its 45 bases are in frame from base 1. Based on the germline V gene, the CDR1 and CDR2 sequences are SNHLY and FYNNEI. In the ViraFEST assay, PBMC were stimulated with viral peptide pools, and antigen-specific CD4+ T cell clonotypes were then identified by expansion using TCR sequencing. After approximately 11 days of culture, CD4+ T cells were isolated with the EasySep CD4+ T cell isolation kit. None of the healthy vaccine recipients had a prior SARS-CoV-2 infection, which was confirmed by nucleocapsid antibody tests that came back negative both before and after vaccination. Under 2.5 million PBMC per well were cultured with roughly 10 ug/ml peptides in IMDM containing about 5% human AB serum, approximately 10 IU/ml IL-2 and gentamicin. On days 3 and 7, half of the culture medium was replaced with fresh IL-2-containing medium. Unless otherwise noted, each peptide stimulation condition was cultured in triplicate wells. Using Ficoll-Paque Plus gradient centrifugation, PBMC were separated from whole blood and then either used fresh or cryopreserved at -140C. The spike proteins of SARS-CoV-2 and of the common cold coronaviruses HCoV-NL63, HCoV-OC43 and HCoV-229E were spanned by overlapping peptide pools. The QIAamp micro DNA kit was used to extract genomic DNA from the cultured CD4+ T cells.

The library was produced with the immunoSEQ multiplex PCR assay. DNA from the cultured, isolated CD4+ T cells was subjected to TCR beta CDR3 sequencing. Per the source publication's procedure: Non-productive TCR sequences were discarded, and reads were trimmed to the CDR3 region, with only CDR3s of 7 or more amino acids retained. The MANAFEST web app was used to pick out antigen-specific clonotypes by comparing their expansion in peptide wells with that in reference cultures. To be called positive, a clone needed expansion at FDR<0.05 compared with the reference and with all other wells, an odds ratio greater than 5, and a frequency greater than 0.1% in two replicate wells. Cross-reactive clonotypes were defined as significantly expanded in SARS-CoV-2 spike wells and in at least one common cold coronavirus spike condition. Using the stringdist R package, CDR3 similarity was measured by Levenshtein distance, and unrooted trees were constructed with ape in R 3.6.1. The table was pulled from immuneACCESS by TCRdb, which kept in-frame rearrangements only. Such tables lose some clones; where checked, under half of the loss comes from unresolved V genes, and the rest has no known cause. The V and J calls and clone size are taken from that table; D and trimming were inferred from the DNA. The sample includes fewer than 55,000 clones, with nearly 80% observed a single time. The ten top clones hold roughly 5.6% of the sample.

This clone showed up just a few times. Its binding antigen is unknown. Per-base qualities were not stored, and no clone one base away is much larger. The chain is made from TRBV2 and TRBJ1-6, with TRBD1 as a weak D call on 5 bases. This sample comprised CD4+ T cells from PBMCs cultured with HCoV-OC43 spike peptides, obtained before COVID-19 vaccination. What the cell subset or site label conveys for this sample: HCoV-OC43 spike overlapping peptide pool stimulation. This clonotype originated in a human donor who received a COVID-19 vaccine. CDR3 protein: CASRYSGTVDSPLHF. At the DNA level, the sequence is TGTGCCAGCAGGTACTCGGGGACTGTTGATTCACCCCTCCACTTT.